The 8 T cell receptor beta chains below all came from one sample that was sequenced in a study of T cell responses to AZD1222 COVID-19 vaccine. Clones were read by immunoSEQ multiplex PCR, and TCRdb kept only the in-frame ones, dropping some. The data hold approximately 160,000 clones, with approximately 93% observed a single time. Here the sequenced sample was peripheral blood, taken on day 0 of AZD1222 vaccination. These receptor sequences come from an adult in good health.

The V and J genes are TRBV3-1 (or the pseudogene TRBV3-2) and TRBJ1-1; TRBD1 is a possible D gene (5 bases). Trimming removed 1 base at V and 6 bases at J, with 12 bases between. Per the germline V gene, CDR1 is LGHDT and CDR2 is YNNKEL (reference sequence). CDR3 length equals 14 residues. In DNA form, the CDR3 reads TGTGCCAGCAGCCAAGCAGGAGGGACGGCTGAAGCTTTCTTT. This gives the protein CASSQAGGTAEAFF.

This clone appeared once. The chain carries TRBV2 and TRBJ2-7, with TRBD1 identical over 10 bases. The CDR3 length is 14 residues. The V gene end was trimmed by 6 bases and the J gene end by 7 bases; junction bases not matched to a gene: 9. CDR1 and CDR2 (germline): SNHLY, FYNNEI. The CDR3 DNA follows: TGTGCCAGCAGAGCCGGGACAGGGGCCGGGGAGCAGTACTTC. Amino acids: CASRAGTGAGEQYF.

Here the CDR3 DNA reads TGCGCCAGCAGCTCAGGGGCAGGCAAAGAGACCCAGTACTTC. This encodes CASSSGAGKETQYF. The gene calls are TRBV5-1 and TRBJ2-5, with TRBD1 as a possible D gene (6 bases). This CDR3 is built from 14 residues. V was trimmed by 3 bases and J by 3 bases, leaving 12 bases between them. Germline V gene sequence: CDR1 SGHRS, CDR2 YFSETQ.

V is TRBV6-5 and J is TRBJ1-1, with D unresolved. The CDR3 runs 15 residues. Germline V lookup: CDR1 MNHEY, CDR2 SVGAGI. Trimming removed 5 bases at V and 1 base at J, with 14 bases between. CDR3 in amino acids: CASSPRTEGNTEAFF. The CDR3 DNA is TGTGCCAGCAGTCCCCGGACGGAGGGGAACACTGAAGCTTTCTTT.

The rearrangement links TRBV7-2 to TRBJ1-2; possibly TRBD1 for D (6 bases). Trimming left V 10 bases short and J 7 bases short, with 25 bases between. The CDR3 contains 15 residues. Germline CDR1 is SGHTA and CDR2 is FQGNSA. As DNA, the CDR3 is TGTGCCATCGCACCTCGTTGGGGGGGGCAGGCTGGCTACACCTTC. Protein sequence: CAIAPRWGGQAGYTF.

V gene TRBV11-3 combines with J gene TRBJ2-5, with 7 bases matching TRBD1. The germline V gene encodes CDR1 SGHNT and CDR2 YENEEA. The CDR3 contains 16 residues. Trimming removed 1 base from V and 1 base from J; junction bases left unmatched: 6. This CDR3 is CASSLGIRTGQETQYF. CDR3 nucleotides: TGTGCCAGCAGCTTAGGAATCAGGACAGGCCAAGAGACCCAGTACTTC.

This chain connects TRBV2 to TRBJ2-1, with 14 bases lining up with TRBD2. The CDR3 runs 14 residues. J lost 7 bases, V lost 10 bases, and 6 bases had no gene match. Germline CDR1 is SNHLY and CDR2 is FYNNEI. The DNA of the CDR3 is TGTGCCACCTCGACTAGCGGGGGGGGGAATGAGCAGTTCTTC. Protein product: CATSTSGGGNEQFF.

In DNA form, the CDR3 reads TGTGCCAGCAGCTTCGGTTTAGTTGGTAGCTTTGCAGATACGCAGTATTTT. Encoded protein: CASSFGLVGSFADTQYF. This chain links TRBV3-1 (or the pseudogene TRBV3-2) with TRBJ2-3; D remains unclear. CDR3 length: 17 residues. Trimming shortened V by 5 bases and J by 4 bases, and 22 bases separated the two germline ends. CDR1 is LGHDT, CDR2 YNNKEL, per germline (reference sequence).